A selection of T cell receptor beta chains follows, all from one sample in a study of tumor-infiltrating lymphocytes in primary liver carcinoma. TCRdb re-called the multiplex PCR reads through MiXCR, storing one row per CDR3 protein. The sample lists almost 200,000 distinct CDR3 sequences, around 60% occurring once. Sequences were obtained from peripheral blood. The receptors shown here come from a woman aged 60-70 years with primary liver carcinoma and hepatitis B virus infection. The CDR3 runs from the conserved cysteine through the conserved F or W. The D gene is left open where the match is weak. Clone size, where shown, is once, few, many, or a class for clones that have expanded.

clone_size: few
v_call: TRBV5-1
j_call: TRBJ1-3
d_call: -
cdr3_aa: CASSPRGRASGNTIYF
cdr3_nt: TGCGCCAGCAGCCCCCGTGGCAGAGCCTCTGGAAACACCATATATTTT

clone_size: many
v_call: TRBV28
j_call: TRBJ2-2
d_call: -
cdr3_aa: CATMKNTGELFF
cdr3_nt: TGTGCGACCATGAAAAACACCGGGGAGCTGTTTTTT

clone_size: many
v_call: TRBV10-2
j_call: TRBJ2-1
d_call: -
cdr3_aa: CATEGGPNAQFF
cdr3_nt: TGCGCCACCGAAGGGGGTCCTAATGCGCAGTTCTTC

clone_size: -
v_call: TRBV5-1
j_call: TRBJ2-7
d_call: -
cdr3_aa: CASSDGGSYEQYF
cdr3_nt: TGCGCCAGCAGTGACGGAGGATCCTACGAGCAGTACTTC

clone_size: few
v_call: TRBV6-6
j_call: TRBJ2-7
d_call: TRBD2
cdr3_aa: CASTLWGSGSDEQYF
cdr3_nt: TGTGCCAGCACCCTATGGGGTAGCGGGAGTGACGAGCAGTACTTC

clone_size: -
v_call: TRBV28
j_call: TRBJ2-5
d_call: TRBD2
cdr3_aa: CASSLRAGGPETQYF
cdr3_nt: TGTGCCAGCAGTTTAAGGGCGGGAGGGCCCGAGACCCAGTACTTC

clone_size: -
v_call: TRBV19
j_call: TRBJ2-1
d_call: -
cdr3_aa: CASSMGRRVLFEQFF
cdr3_nt: TGTGCCAGTAGTATGGGACGGCGGGTTTTGTTTGAGCAGTTCTTC

clone_size: once
v_call: TRBV12-3/TRBV12-4
j_call: TRBJ2-7
d_call: -
cdr3_aa: CANSFQPTGTSYEQYF
cdr3_nt: TGTGCCAACAGTTTCCAACCTACTGGGACCTCCTACGAGCAGTACTTC

clone_size: -
v_call: TRBV28
j_call: TRBJ2-3
d_call: TRBD2
cdr3_aa: CASSSTPGLAVPNAQYF
cdr3_nt: TGTGCCAGCAGTTCTACGCCGGGACTAGCGGTCCCGAATGCCCAGTATTTT

clone_size: many
v_call: TRBV4-1
j_call: TRBJ1-5
d_call: -
cdr3_aa: CASSQDRSRGFNQPQHF
cdr3_nt: TGCGCCAGCAGCCAAGATAGGTCCAGGGGATTCAATCAGCCCCAGCATTTT

clone_size: few
v_call: TRBV5-4
j_call: TRBJ2-1
d_call: -
cdr3_aa: CASSLQDSYNEQFF
cdr3_nt: TGTGCCAGCAGCTTACAGGACTCCTACAATGAGCAGTTCTTC

clone_size: few
v_call: TRBV5-4
j_call: TRBJ2-7
d_call: -
cdr3_aa: CASSFSVSTYEQYF
cdr3_nt: TGTGCCAGCAGCTTTTCAGTCTCCACCTACGAGCAGTACTTC

clone_size: -
v_call: TRBV10-3
j_call: TRBJ1-6
d_call: -
cdr3_aa: CAITGGLNSHLHF
cdr3_nt: TGTGCCATTACTGGAGGACTCAATTCACACCTCCACTTT

clone_size: -
v_call: TRBV11-2
j_call: TRBJ2-7
d_call: TRBD2
cdr3_aa: CASSLESSGISQQYF
cdr3_nt: TGTGCCAGCAGCTTAGAATCTAGCGGGATTTCTCAGCAGTACTTC

clone_size: many
v_call: TRBV6-6
j_call: TRBJ2-2
d_call: TRBD1
cdr3_aa: CASSLPGTGNTGELFF
cdr3_nt: TGTGCCAGCAGTCTCCCTGGGACAGGGAACACCGGGGAGCTGTTTTTT

clone_size: -
v_call: TRBV11-2
j_call: TRBJ1-6
d_call: -
cdr3_aa: CASSLGPGSALHF
cdr3_nt: TGTGCCAGCAGCTTAGGTCCGGGCTCAGCCCTCCACTTT

clone_size: few
v_call: TRBV7-8
j_call: TRBJ1-3
d_call: -
cdr3_aa: CASRDGYSGNTIYF
cdr3_nt: TGTGCCAGCAGGGATGGCTACTCTGGAAACACCATATATTTT

clone_size: -
v_call: TRBV29-1
j_call: TRBJ1-1
d_call: TRBD1
cdr3_aa: CSVDLLEGQKNTEAFF
cdr3_nt: TGCAGCGTTGACCTTTTGGAGGGACAGAAGAACACTGAAGCTTTCTTT

clone_size: few
v_call: TRBV28
j_call: TRBJ1-1
d_call: -
cdr3_aa: CASGGRQRGTEAFF
cdr3_nt: TGTGCCAGCGGGGGAAGACAGAGGGGCACTGAAGCTTTCTTT

clone_size: few
v_call: TRBV28
j_call: TRBJ2-5
d_call: -
cdr3_aa: CASSRPQGRRTQYF
cdr3_nt: TGTGCCAGCAGCCGCCCCCAGGGGAGACGGACCCAGTACTTC

clone_size: few
v_call: TRBV28
j_call: TRBJ1-6
d_call: -
cdr3_aa: CASSLQGSYNSPLHF
cdr3_nt: TGTGCCAGCAGTTTACAGGGAAGCTATAATTCACCCCTCCACTTT

clone_size: few
v_call: TRBV12-3/TRBV12-4
j_call: TRBJ2-5
d_call: TRBD1
cdr3_aa: CASSATGGSETQYF
cdr3_nt: TGTGCCAGCAGTGCAACAGGGGGTTCGGAGACCCAGTACTTC

clone_size: -
v_call: TRBV11-3
j_call: TRBJ2-5
d_call: TRBD1
cdr3_aa: CASSPGTGEQETQYF
cdr3_nt: TGTGCCAGCAGCCCCGGGACAGGGGAACAAGAGACCCAGTACTTC

clone_size: -
v_call: TRBV6-5
j_call: TRBJ2-1
d_call: -
cdr3_aa: CASSYSISNEQFF
cdr3_nt: TGTGCCAGCAGTTACTCGATCTCCAATGAACAGTTCTTC

clone_size: -
v_call: TRBV12-3/TRBV12-4
j_call: TRBJ2-3
d_call: -
cdr3_aa: CASSSVLALNTDTQYF
cdr3_nt: TGTGCCAGCAGTTCGGTTCTAGCCCTGAACACAGATACGCAGTATTTT

clone_size: -
v_call: TRBV6-1
j_call: TRBJ2-3
d_call: -
cdr3_aa: CASSALRLGGGTDTRYF
cdr3_nt: TGTGCCAGCAGTGCCCTGAGGTTAGGGGGGGGCACAGATACGCGGTATTTT

clone_size: -
v_call: TRBV7-9
j_call: TRBJ1-1
d_call: -
cdr3_aa: CASSQAYTNTEAFF
cdr3_nt: TGTGCCAGCAGCCAAGCTTACACGAACACTGAAGCTTTCTTT

clone_size: -
v_call: TRBV7-3
j_call: TRBJ2-1
d_call: TRBD2
cdr3_aa: CASSLMSGGFNEQFF
cdr3_nt: TGTGCCAGCAGCTTAATGAGCGGGGGGTTCAATGAGCAGTTCTTC

clone_size: -
v_call: TRBV7-8
j_call: TRBJ2-2
d_call: -
cdr3_aa: CASSLRGVANTGELFF
cdr3_nt: TGTGCCAGCAGCTTACGGGGAGTGGCGAACACTGGGGAGCTGTTTTTT

clone_size: -
v_call: TRBV29-1
j_call: TRBJ2-7
d_call: -
cdr3_aa: CSVGSSYKQYF
cdr3_nt: TGCAGCGTTGGGAGCAGCTACAAGCAGTACTTC

clone_size: few
v_call: TRBV5-4
j_call: TRBJ2-7
d_call: -
cdr3_aa: CASSAPGVGLQQYF
cdr3_nt: TGTGCCAGCAGCGCCCCCGGTGTGGGGCTGCAACAGTACTTC

clone_size: many
v_call: TRBV29-1
j_call: TRBJ2-7
d_call: -
cdr3_aa: CSVEGAGHEQYF
cdr3_nt: TGCAGCGTTGAAGGGGCAGGGCACGAGCAGTACTTC

clone_size: -
v_call: TRBV29-1
j_call: TRBJ2-5
d_call: -
cdr3_aa: CNVEVPQQETQYF
cdr3_nt: TGCAACGTTGAAGTCCCCCAACAAGAGACCCAGTACTTC

clone_size: -
v_call: TRBV11-3
j_call: TRBJ2-5
d_call: TRBD2
cdr3_aa: CASSFEAGDWETQHF
cdr3_nt: TGTGCCAGCAGTTTCGAGGCGGGAGATTGGGAGACCCAGCACTTC